Reported below is one T cell receptor beta chain. Its matching antigen is unknown. The PCR had 60 Vbeta and 13 Jbeta primers. Sequenced by immunoSEQ multiplex PCR; TCRdb stores in-frame clones only, minus some. There are around 110,000 clones in the sample; approximately 80% occur only once, and roughly 3.4% lies in the top ten. Participants comprised healthy donors of bone marrow. These data originate in a study of cytomegalovirus exposure and HLA in healthy donors. General observations from the study: High specificity and sensitivity for cytomegalovirus status were reported for the classifier. An observed cluster of highly shared sequence variants was recorded as a likely sequencing artifact. Cytomegalovirus-associated TCR beta chains were listed, numbering over 150.

Germline CDR1 reads SGDLS; CDR2 reads YYNGEE. This CDR3 is built from 16 residues. V lost 0 bases to trimming and J lost 6 bases; unmatched junction nucleotides: 8. This TCR came from a man in his fifties or sixties in good health and CMV-seronegative. Sequencing was carried out using PBMCs. This chain links TRBV9 with TRBJ2-1; 8 nucleotides align to TRBD2. CDR3 in DNA: TGTGCCAGCAGCGTAGATAAGGGACTAGTGGCCAATGAGCAGTTCTTC. Translated: CASSVDKGLVANEQFF.